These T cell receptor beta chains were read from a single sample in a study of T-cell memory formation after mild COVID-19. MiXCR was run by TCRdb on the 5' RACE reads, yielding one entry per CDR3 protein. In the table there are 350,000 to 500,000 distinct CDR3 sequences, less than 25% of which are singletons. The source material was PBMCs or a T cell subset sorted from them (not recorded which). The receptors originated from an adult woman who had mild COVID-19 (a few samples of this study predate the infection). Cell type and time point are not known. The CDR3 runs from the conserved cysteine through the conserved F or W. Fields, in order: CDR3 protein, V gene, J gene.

CDR3aa: CAIRGTGATYEQYF
v_gene: TRBV10-3
j_gene: TRBJ2-7

CDR3aa: CATSDRNSGTENTEAFF
v_gene: TRBV24-1
j_gene: TRBJ1-1

CDR3aa: CASSISVLLPPSQETQYF
v_gene: TRBV19
j_gene: TRBJ2-5

CDR3aa: CSAPRQGKDGYTF
v_gene: TRBV20-1
j_gene: TRBJ1-2

CDR3aa: CSARDFPLWYF
v_gene: TRBV20-1
j_gene: TRBJ2-3

CDR3aa: CASSLQLEGAEAFF
v_gene: TRBV12-3/TRBV12-4
j_gene: TRBJ1-1

CDR3aa: CASSVSGFSTDTQYF
v_gene: TRBV9
j_gene: TRBJ2-3

CDR3aa: CASTEGGTDTQYF
v_gene: TRBV12-3/TRBV12-4
j_gene: TRBJ2-3

CDR3aa: CASSSSSGGSYNEQFF
v_gene: TRBV7-2
j_gene: TRBJ2-1

CDR3aa: CASSLPLGQGTGELFF
v_gene: TRBV7-9
j_gene: TRBJ2-2

CDR3aa: CAISEFQGNEQYF
v_gene: TRBV10-3
j_gene: TRBJ2-7

CDR3aa: CATSDGLPTGELFF
v_gene: TRBV24-1
j_gene: TRBJ2-2

CDR3aa: CASSGGVNTGELFF
v_gene: TRBV6-2/TRBV6-3
j_gene: TRBJ2-2

CDR3aa: CASSARGGFSYNEQFF
v_gene: TRBV11-2
j_gene: TRBJ2-1

CDR3aa: CASSYRAASSYEQYF
v_gene: TRBV6-5
j_gene: TRBJ2-7

CDR3aa: CASSTTSGTLSYEQYF
v_gene: TRBV12-3/TRBV12-4
j_gene: TRBJ2-7

CDR3aa: CASSFSGGAARTDTQYF
v_gene: TRBV7-8
j_gene: TRBJ2-3

CDR3aa: CAIARGSTDTQYF
v_gene: TRBV12-3/TRBV12-4
j_gene: TRBJ2-3

CDR3aa: CASSVVQLTGELFF
v_gene: TRBV9
j_gene: TRBJ2-2

CDR3aa: CASSLPPGQSYEQYF
v_gene: TRBV11-2
j_gene: TRBJ2-7

CDR3aa: CASGEGANYGYTF
v_gene: TRBV5-1
j_gene: TRBJ1-2

CDR3aa: CASTAVTGGGYEQYF
v_gene: TRBV6-5
j_gene: TRBJ2-7

CDR3aa: CASSQDESSYEQYF
v_gene: TRBV5-1
j_gene: TRBJ2-7

CDR3aa: CSALAGAGTDTQYF
v_gene: TRBV29-1
j_gene: TRBJ2-3

CDR3aa: CASSLGGLTGAYGYTF
v_gene: TRBV5-1
j_gene: TRBJ1-2

CDR3aa: CSAPGSGNSPLHF
v_gene: TRBV20-1
j_gene: TRBJ1-6

CDR3aa: CSAETSGPTDTQYF
v_gene: TRBV20-1
j_gene: TRBJ2-3

CDR3aa: CSASPDNEQFF
v_gene: TRBV20-1
j_gene: TRBJ2-1

CDR3aa: CASSLDVGGPGELFF
v_gene: TRBV5-1
j_gene: TRBJ2-2

CDR3aa: CAISPGGQNTGELFF
v_gene: TRBV10-3
j_gene: TRBJ2-2

CDR3aa: CSVDEGAGDMNTEAFF
v_gene: TRBV29-1
j_gene: TRBJ1-1

CDR3aa: CASSKTLLGTGELFF
v_gene: TRBV4-3
j_gene: TRBJ2-2

CDR3aa: CASRTGTGFYEQYF
v_gene: TRBV6-2/TRBV6-3
j_gene: TRBJ2-7

CDR3aa: CSVQRGTGPFNEQFF
v_gene: TRBV29-1
j_gene: TRBJ2-1

CDR3aa: CASSGTGRPLGDEQYF
v_gene: TRBV7-9
j_gene: TRBJ2-7

CDR3aa: CASSSGSSSYNEQFF
v_gene: TRBV5-1
j_gene: TRBJ2-1

CDR3aa: CASSRDRGASGEKLFF
v_gene: TRBV5-4
j_gene: TRBJ1-4

CDR3aa: CSAIPGGSYEQYF
v_gene: TRBV20-1
j_gene: TRBJ2-7

CDR3aa: CASSPGRGDLHGYTF
v_gene: TRBV18
j_gene: TRBJ1-2

CDR3aa: CASSQGPFLGEQYF
v_gene: TRBV4-1
j_gene: TRBJ2-7

CDR3aa: CSAILVPDTQYF
v_gene: TRBV20-1
j_gene: TRBJ2-3

CDR3aa: CASSLRGRLAGGYYNEQFF
v_gene: TRBV5-4
j_gene: TRBJ2-1

CDR3aa: CASSLGEGSTGELFF
v_gene: TRBV12-3/TRBV12-4
j_gene: TRBJ2-2

CDR3aa: CASSLINTSGYTF
v_gene: TRBV7-3
j_gene: TRBJ1-2

CDR3aa: CASSIRLAGGADTQYF
v_gene: TRBV7-8
j_gene: TRBJ2-3

CDR3aa: CASSPGTFYNEQFF
v_gene: TRBV5-1
j_gene: TRBJ2-1

CDR3aa: CASSSSTDTYEQYF
v_gene: TRBV12-3/TRBV12-4
j_gene: TRBJ2-7